This T cell receptor beta chain was observed in a study of Graves' ophthalmopathy and Graves' hyperthyroidism. Overall study context: By definition, stable hyperthyroidism involved no ophthalmopathy within 18 months of follow-up. Study-wide points: With 60% to 71% sensitivity and approximately 72% specificity, the model predicted ophthalmopathy progression.

Eligible hyperthyroidism cases comprised new diagnoses of under 2 months' duration in individuals aged 18 to 65. For repertoire sequencing, the TCR beta CDR3 regions were amplified from RNA transcripts. Investigators did first-round RT-PCR with HTBI primers, then second-round multiplex PCR. TCRdb used MiXCR to reprocess the multiplex PCR reads, holding one entry per CDR3 protein. This table has over a million distinct CDR3 sequences, around a third appearing once. A remark on this clonotype: Its specificity is not known.

The V and J ends lost 5 bases and 4 bases respectively, with 23 bases between them. The CDR3 is 17 residues long. Germline V gene sequence: CDR1 SEHNR, CDR2 FQNEAQ (reference sequence). The source of this sequence is an adult man with Graves' hyperthyroidism. The specimen sequenced was peripheral blood or thyroid tissue (not recorded which). This sequence joins TRBV7-9 and TRBJ1-1, with TRBD1 as a possible D gene (5 bases). As DNA, the CDR3 is TGTGCCAGCAGCAGTAGGCGGCCGGGGGGTAGGACCACTGAAGCTTTCTTT. Amino acids: CASSSRRPGGRTTEAFF.